The T cell receptor beta chain described here comes from a study of shared clonotypes between healthy human individuals. Looking at the study overall: Donors had three CD4 naive, three CD4 memory, two CD8 naive and one CD8 memory plate apiece. Whole-study findings and limits: Rarefaction revealed incomplete sorted-subset sequencing despite large depth.

Method: immunoSEQ multiplex PCR; TCRdb's copy keeps in-frame clones and lacks some. This sample has about 980,000 clones, with 60% to 85% found just once. To note about this clone: As yet, its antigen is unknown.

The CDR3 runs 15 residues. Germline CDR1 reads SGHNT; CDR2 reads YYREEE (reference sequence). The germline V and J ends were trimmed by 4 bases and 4 bases, with 17 bases remaining between them. This clonotype was obtained from a man aged 18 to 30 in good health. Sequenced sample: memory CD4+ T cells sorted from blood. The subset denotes: CD45RA-negative fraction. The chain uses TRBV5-4 and TRBJ2-5; D possibly corresponds to TRBD2 (5 bases). CDR3 amino acids: CASSRTGSKAETQYF. Here the CDR3 DNA reads TGTGCCAGCAGCCGAACGGGATCCAAGGCAGAGACCCAGTACTTC.